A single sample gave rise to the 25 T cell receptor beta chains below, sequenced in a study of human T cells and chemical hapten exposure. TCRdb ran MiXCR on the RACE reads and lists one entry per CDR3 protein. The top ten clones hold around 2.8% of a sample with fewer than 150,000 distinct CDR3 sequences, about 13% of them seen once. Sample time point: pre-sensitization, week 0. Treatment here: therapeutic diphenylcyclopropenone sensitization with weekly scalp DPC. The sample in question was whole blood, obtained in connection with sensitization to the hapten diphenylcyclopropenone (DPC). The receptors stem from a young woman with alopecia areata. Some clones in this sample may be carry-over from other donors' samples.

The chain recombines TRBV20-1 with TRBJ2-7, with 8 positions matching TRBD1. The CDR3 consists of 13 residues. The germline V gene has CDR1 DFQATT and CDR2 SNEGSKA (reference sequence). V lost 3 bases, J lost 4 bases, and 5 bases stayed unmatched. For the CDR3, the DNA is TGCAGTGCTAGCGGACAGGGCTGGTACGAGCAGTACTTC. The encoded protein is CSASGQGWYEQYF.

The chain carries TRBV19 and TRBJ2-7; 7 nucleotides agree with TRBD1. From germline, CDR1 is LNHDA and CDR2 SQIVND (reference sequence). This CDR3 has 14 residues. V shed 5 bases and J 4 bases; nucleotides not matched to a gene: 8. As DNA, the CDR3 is TGTGCCAGTAGTGGGGACAGTTTTTCTTACGAGCAGTACTTC. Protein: CASSGDSFSYEQYF.

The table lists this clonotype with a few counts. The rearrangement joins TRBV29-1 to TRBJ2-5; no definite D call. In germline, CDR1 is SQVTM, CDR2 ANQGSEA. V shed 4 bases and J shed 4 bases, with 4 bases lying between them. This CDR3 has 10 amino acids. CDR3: CSVAGETQYF. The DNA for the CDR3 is TGCAGCGTTGCGGGAGAGACCCAGTACTTC.

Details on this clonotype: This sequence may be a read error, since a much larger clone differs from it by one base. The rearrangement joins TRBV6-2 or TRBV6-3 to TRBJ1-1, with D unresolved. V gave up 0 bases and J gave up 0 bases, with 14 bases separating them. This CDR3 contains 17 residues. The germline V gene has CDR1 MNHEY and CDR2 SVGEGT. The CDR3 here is CASSYSSTRTVNTEAFF. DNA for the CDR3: TGTGCCAGCAGTTACTCGTCGACGCGGACGGTGAACACTGAAGCTTTCTTT.

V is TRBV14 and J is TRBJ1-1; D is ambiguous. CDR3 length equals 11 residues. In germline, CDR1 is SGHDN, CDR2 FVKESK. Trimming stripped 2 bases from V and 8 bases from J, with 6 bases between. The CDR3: CASSQIREAFF. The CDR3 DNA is TGTGCCAGCAGCCAAATCAGGGAAGCTTTCTTT.

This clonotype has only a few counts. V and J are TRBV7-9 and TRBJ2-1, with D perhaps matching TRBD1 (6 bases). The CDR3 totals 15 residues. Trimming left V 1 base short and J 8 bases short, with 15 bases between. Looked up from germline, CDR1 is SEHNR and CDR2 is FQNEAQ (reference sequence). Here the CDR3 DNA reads TGTGCCAGCAGCTTAGTCCTACAGGGCAGGGATGAGCAGTTCTTC. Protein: CASSLVLQGRDEQFF.

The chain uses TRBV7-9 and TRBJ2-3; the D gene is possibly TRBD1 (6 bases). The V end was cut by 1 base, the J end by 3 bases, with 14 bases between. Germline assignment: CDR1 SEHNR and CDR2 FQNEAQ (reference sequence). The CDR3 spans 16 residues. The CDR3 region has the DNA TGTGCCAGCAGCTTAGGTGGGAGACAGGTGACAGATACGCAGTATTTT. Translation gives CASSLGGRQVTDTQYF.

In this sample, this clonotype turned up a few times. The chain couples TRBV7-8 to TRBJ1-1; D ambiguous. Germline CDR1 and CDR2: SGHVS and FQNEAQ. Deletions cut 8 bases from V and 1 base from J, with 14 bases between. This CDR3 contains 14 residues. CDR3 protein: CASCCSEKNTEAFF. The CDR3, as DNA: TGTGCCAGCTGTTGTTCAGAAAAGAACACTGAAGCTTTCTTT.

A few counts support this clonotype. CDR3 loop: CASSPDRGRNQPQHF. The CDR3, as DNA: TGTGCCAGCTCGCCAGACAGGGGGCGGAATCAGCCCCAGCATTTT. This sequence joins TRBV18 and TRBJ1-5, with 10 bases fitting TRBD1. Germline lookup yields CDR1 KGHSH and CDR2 LQKENI. V lost 6 bases to trimming and J lost 4 bases; unmatched junction nucleotides: 6. The CDR3 extends over 15 amino acids.

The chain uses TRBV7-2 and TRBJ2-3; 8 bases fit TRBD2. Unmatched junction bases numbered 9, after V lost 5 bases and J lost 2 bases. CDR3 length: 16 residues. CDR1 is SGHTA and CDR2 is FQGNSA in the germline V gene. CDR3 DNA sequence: TGTGCCAGCAGCCCAGGCCTAGCGGGCAACACAGATACGCAGTATTTT. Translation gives CASSPGLAGNTDTQYF. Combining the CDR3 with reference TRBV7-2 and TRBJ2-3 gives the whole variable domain GAGVSQSPSNKVTEKGKDVELRCDPISGHTALYWYRQSLGQGLEFLIYFQGNSAPDKSGLPSDRFSAERTGGSVSTLTIQRTQQEDSAVYLCASSPGLAGNTDTQYFGPGTRLTVL.

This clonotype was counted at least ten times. The CDR3 loop reads CASSQGLSSGSNSPLHF. CDR3 coding DNA: TGCGCCAGCAGCCAAGGGCTCTCTTCGGGTTCTAATTCACCCCTCCACTTT. This chain connects TRBV4-3 to TRBJ1-6; D uncertain. From germline, CDR1 is LGHNA and CDR2 YSLEER. This CDR3 is 17 amino acids long. Trimming shortened V by 1 base and J by 6 bases, and 16 bases separated the two germline ends.

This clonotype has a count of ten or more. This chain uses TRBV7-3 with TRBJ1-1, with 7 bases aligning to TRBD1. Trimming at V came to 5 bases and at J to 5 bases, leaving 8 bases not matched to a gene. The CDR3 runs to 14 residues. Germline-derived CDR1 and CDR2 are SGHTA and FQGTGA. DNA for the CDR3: TGTGCCAGCAGCCAGGCAGGGGGTAGGACTGAAGCTTTCTTT. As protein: CASSQAGGRTEAFF.

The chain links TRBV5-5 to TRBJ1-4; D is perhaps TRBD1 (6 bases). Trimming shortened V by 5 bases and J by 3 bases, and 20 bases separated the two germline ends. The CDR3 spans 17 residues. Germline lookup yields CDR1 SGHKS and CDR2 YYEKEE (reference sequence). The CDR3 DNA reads TGTGCCAGCAGTTCTGAACATCCCGGGACACCTAATGAAAAACTGTTTTTT. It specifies CASSSEHPGTPNEKLFF. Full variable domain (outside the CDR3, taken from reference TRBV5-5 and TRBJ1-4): DAGVTQSPTHLIKTRGQQVTLRCSPISGHKSVSWYQQVLGQGPQFIFQYYEKEERGRGNFPDRFSARQFPNYSSELNVNALLLGDSALYLCASSSEHPGTPNEKLFFGSGTQLSVL.

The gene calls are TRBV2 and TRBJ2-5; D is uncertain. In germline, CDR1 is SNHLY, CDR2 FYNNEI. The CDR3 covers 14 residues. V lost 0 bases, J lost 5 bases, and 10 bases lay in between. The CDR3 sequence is CASSEALLSETQYF. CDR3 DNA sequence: TGTGCCAGCAGTGAAGCGCTTCTTAGCGAGACCCAGTACTTC.

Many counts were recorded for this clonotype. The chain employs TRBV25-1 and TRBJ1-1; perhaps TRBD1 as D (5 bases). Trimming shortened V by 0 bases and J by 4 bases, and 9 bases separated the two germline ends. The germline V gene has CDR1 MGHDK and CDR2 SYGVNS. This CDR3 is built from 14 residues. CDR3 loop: CASSEYGDGTEAFF. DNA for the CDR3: TGTGCCAGCAGTGAATATGGGGACGGCACTGAAGCTTTCTTT.

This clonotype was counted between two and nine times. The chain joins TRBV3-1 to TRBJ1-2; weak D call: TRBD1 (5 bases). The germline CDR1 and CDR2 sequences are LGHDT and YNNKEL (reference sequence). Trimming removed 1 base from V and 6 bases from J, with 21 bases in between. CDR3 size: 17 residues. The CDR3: CASSQGPTLAGEDGYTF. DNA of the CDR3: TGTGCCAGCAGCCAAGGTCCGACACTCGCGGGGGAGGATGGCTACACCTTC.

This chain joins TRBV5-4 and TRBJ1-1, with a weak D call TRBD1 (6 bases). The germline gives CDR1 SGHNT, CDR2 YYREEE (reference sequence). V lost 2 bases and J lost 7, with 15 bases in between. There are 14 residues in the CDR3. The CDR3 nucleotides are TGTGCCAGCAGCTTTAAAGACAGGCGACTTGAAGCTTTCTTT. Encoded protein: CASSFKDRRLEAFF.

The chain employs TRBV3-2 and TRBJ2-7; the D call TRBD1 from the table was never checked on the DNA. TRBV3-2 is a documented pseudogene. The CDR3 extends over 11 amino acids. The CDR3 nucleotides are TGTGCCAGCAGCCGGGGGACAGAGAAAGACTTC. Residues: CASSRGTEKDF.

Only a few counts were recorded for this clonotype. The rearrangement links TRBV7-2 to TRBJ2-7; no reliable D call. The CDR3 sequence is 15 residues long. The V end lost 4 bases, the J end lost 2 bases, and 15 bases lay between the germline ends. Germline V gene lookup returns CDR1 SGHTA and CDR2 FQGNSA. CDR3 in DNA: TGTGCCAGCAGCTCCCGAGGAGCGACCGCCTACGAGCAGTACTTC. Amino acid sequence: CASSSRGATAYEQYF.

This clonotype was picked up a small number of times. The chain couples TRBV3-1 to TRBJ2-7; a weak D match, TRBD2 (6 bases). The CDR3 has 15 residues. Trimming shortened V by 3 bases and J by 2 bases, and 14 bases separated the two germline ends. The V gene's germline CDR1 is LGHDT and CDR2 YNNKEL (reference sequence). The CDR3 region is CASSHSIRGTYEQYF. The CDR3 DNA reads TGTGCCAGCAGCCATTCAATTCGGGGGACCTACGAGCAGTACTTC.

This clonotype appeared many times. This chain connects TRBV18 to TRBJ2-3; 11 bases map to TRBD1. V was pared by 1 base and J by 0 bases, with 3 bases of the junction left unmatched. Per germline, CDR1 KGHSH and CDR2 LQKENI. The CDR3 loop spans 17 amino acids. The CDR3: CASSPRGTGGSTDTQYF. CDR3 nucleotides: TGTGCCAGCTCACCACGAGGGACAGGGGGTAGCACAGATACGCAGTATTTT.

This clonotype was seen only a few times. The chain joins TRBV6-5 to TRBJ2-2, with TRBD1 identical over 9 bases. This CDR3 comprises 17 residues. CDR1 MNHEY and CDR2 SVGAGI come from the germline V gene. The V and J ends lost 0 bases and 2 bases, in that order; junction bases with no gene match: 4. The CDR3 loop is CASSYSGQGINTGELFF. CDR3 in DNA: TGTGCCAGCAGTTACTCTGGACAGGGGATCAACACCGGGGAGCTGTTTTTT.

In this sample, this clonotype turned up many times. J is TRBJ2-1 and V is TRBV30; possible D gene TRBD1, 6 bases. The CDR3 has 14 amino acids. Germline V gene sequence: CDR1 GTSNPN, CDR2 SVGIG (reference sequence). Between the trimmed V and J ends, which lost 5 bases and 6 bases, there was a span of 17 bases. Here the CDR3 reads CAWAFGGPTNEQFF. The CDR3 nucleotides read TGTGCCTGGGCCTTTGGGGGCCCCACCAATGAGCAGTTCTTC.

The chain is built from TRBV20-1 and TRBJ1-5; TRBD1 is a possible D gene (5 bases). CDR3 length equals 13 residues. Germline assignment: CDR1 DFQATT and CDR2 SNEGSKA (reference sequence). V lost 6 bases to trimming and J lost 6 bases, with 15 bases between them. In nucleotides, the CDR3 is TGCAGTGCCCGATGGGGGGAATCTCAGCCCCAGCATTTT. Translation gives CSARWGESQPQHF.

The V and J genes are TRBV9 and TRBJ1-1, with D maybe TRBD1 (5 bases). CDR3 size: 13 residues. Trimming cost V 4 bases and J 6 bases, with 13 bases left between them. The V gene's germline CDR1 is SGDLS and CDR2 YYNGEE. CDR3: CASSPQGNSEAFF. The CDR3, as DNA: TGTGCCAGCAGCCCGCAGGGTAATTCTGAAGCTTTCTTT. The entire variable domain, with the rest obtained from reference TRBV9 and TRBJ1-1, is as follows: DSGVTQTPKHLITATGQRVTLRCSPRSGDLSVYWYQQSLDQGLQFLIQYYNGEERAKGNILERFSAQQFPDLHSELNLSSLELGDSALYFCASSPQGNSEAFFGQGTRLTVV.